Presented here are 22 T cell receptor beta chains from one specimen sequenced in a study of shared clonotypes between healthy human individuals. Using immunoSEQ multiplex PCR, the repertoire was profiled, and TCRdb retains in-frame clones only, with some absent. The sample lists approximately 720,000 clones, around 72% occurring once. The sequenced sample was memory CD4+ T cells sorted from blood. Subset defined: CD45RA-negative fraction. The receptors derive from a woman aged 30 to 39 in good health.

This clone was picked up a small number of times. V gene TRBV19 combines with J gene TRBJ1-5; D is uncertain. This CDR3 is 12 amino acids long. Germline assignment: CDR1 LNHDA and CDR2 SQIVND (reference sequence). Trimming took off 9 bases at V and 5 bases at J, with 11 bases between the two ends. In DNA, the CDR3 is TGTGCCAGCACGGAGGGTTATCAGCCCCAGCATTTT. It yields the protein CASTEGYQPQHF.

The chain employs TRBV5-1 and TRBJ2-2; the D gene is possibly TRBD1 (6 bases). The germline V gene has CDR1 SGHRS and CDR2 YFSETQ. The V end was cut by 3 bases, the J end by 0 bases, with 12 bases between. The CDR3 loop spans 16 amino acids. CDR3 nucleotide sequence: TGCGCCAGCAGCTCCGGACAGTTCGCGAACACCGGGGAGCTGTTTTTT. Encoded protein: CASSSGQFANTGELFF.

The count of this clone is one. This rearrangement joins TRBV19 to TRBJ2-7; TRBD2 matches at 13 bases. V was pared by 2 bases and J by 5 bases, with 3 bases of the junction left unmatched. This CDR3 contains 15 residues. The V gene's germline CDR1 is LNHDA and CDR2 SQIVND (reference sequence). CDR3 nucleotide sequence: TGTGCCAGTAGTATACAGACTAGCGGGAGGCACGAGCAGTACTTC. It codes for CASSIQTSGRHEQYF.

The rearrangement links TRBV5-1 to TRBJ2-5; D remains unclear. CDR3 length: 11 residues. Germline V gene lookup returns CDR1 SGHRS and CDR2 YFSETQ. Trimming took 4 bases from V and 2 from J, leaving 3 bases between them. CDR3 nucleotide sequence: TGCGCCAGCAGCAGGCAAGAGACCCAGTACTTC. This gives the protein CASSRQETQYF.

Comments on this clone: The junction differs from germline at one of its ends, possibly a read error. This sequence joins TRBV2 and TRBJ1-1; 8 bases fit TRBD1. The CDR3 runs 12 residues. CDR1 and CDR2 (germline): SNHLY, FYNNEI. As DNA, the CDR3 is TGTGCCAGCAATGAACAGGGGGCTGAAGCTTTCTTT. Its translation is CASNEQGAEAFF.

The chain combines TRBV2 with TRBJ2-3, with D unclear. CDR1 is SNHLY and CDR2 is FYNNEI in the germline V gene. The CDR3 spans 17 residues. The V end was cut by 2 bases, the J end by 2 bases, with 17 bases between. CDR3 bases: TGTGCCAGCAGTGAAAGGTTCGGCGGATCAAACACAGATACGCAGTATTTT. Translation gives CASSERFGGSNTDTQYF.

This clone was counted a few times. The V gene is TRBV2, the J gene TRBJ2-7; D is possibly TRBD1 (6 bases). The V and J ends lost 4 bases and 2 bases respectively, with 12 bases between them. This CDR3 region has 14 residues. Germline loops: CDR1 SNHLY, CDR2 FYNNEI. CDR3 region: CASSVGDTTYEQYF. DNA of the CDR3: TGTGCCAGCAGTGTTGGGGACACCACCTACGAGCAGTACTTC.

Details on this clone: Different DNA sequences within this sample yield the same CDR3. The rearrangement joins TRBV5-4 to TRBJ2-1; tentatively, D is TRBD1 (5 bases). There are 16 residues in the CDR3. V lost 1 base, J lost 2 bases, and 13 bases lay in between. Germline V lookup: CDR1 SGHNT, CDR2 YYREEE (reference sequence). CDR3 bases: TGTGCCAGCAGCTTGTCAGCAGGGAACCCCTACAATGAGCAGTTCTTC. Amino acid sequence: CASSLSAGNPYNEQFF.

The gene calls are TRBV19 and TRBJ1-5; D is undetermined. The ends were cut back, 2 bases at V and 2 bases at J, with 7 bases in the middle. The CDR3 is 14 residues long. From germline, CDR1 is LNHDA and CDR2 SQIVND (reference sequence). The CDR3 DNA is TGTGCCAGTAGTATAAGGCCCGGCAATCAGCCCCAGCATTTT. Residues: CASSIRPGNQPQHF.

The chain uses TRBV5-4 and TRBJ1-3, with D possibly being TRBD1 (6 bases). CDR3 size: 16 residues. Germline V CDR1 and CDR2: SGHNT, YYREEE (reference sequence). Trimming left V 3 bases short and J 1 base short, with 14 bases between. CDR3 bases: TGTGCCAGCAGCTCGGATGGACAGATATCTGGAAACACCATATATTTT. Translated, it gives CASSSDGQISGNTIYF.

The V and J genes are TRBV5-1 and TRBJ1-1; a possible D gene is TRBD1 (5 bases). The V end was cut by 0 bases, the J end by 6 bases, with 9 bases between. This CDR3 is built from 13 residues. The V gene's germline CDR1 is SGHRS and CDR2 YFSETQ. The CDR3 region is CASSLVGGAEAFF. CDR3 DNA: TGCGCCAGCAGCTTGGTGGGGGGAGCTGAAGCTTTCTTT.

For this clone: Being one base from a much bigger clone, this may be a read error. The chain carries TRBV11-3 and TRBJ2-3; D is unclear. Germline CDR1 is SGHNT and CDR2 is YENEEA. Trimming shortened V by 3 bases and J by 0 bases, and 4 bases separated the two germline ends. CDR3 length: 13 residues. The CDR3 DNA reads TGTGCCAGCAGCTTCGACAGCACAGATACGCAGTATTTT. It yields the protein CASSFDSTDTQYF.

The chain links TRBV27 to TRBJ2-1, with 11 nucleotides matching TRBD2. The ends lost 8 bases at V and 4 bases at J; junction bases unmatched: 7. CDR1 is MNHEY and CDR2 is SMNVEV in the germline V gene (reference sequence). The CDR3 totals 15 residues. The CDR3 loop reads CASGIAGGSYNEQFF. As DNA, the CDR3 is TGTGCCAGCGGTATAGCGGGAGGGTCTTACAATGAGCAGTTCTTC.

This chain uses TRBV9 with TRBJ1-5, with D perhaps TRBD1 (6 bases). Trimming pared 0 bases from V and 4 bases from J, leaving 11 bases between. Germline V CDR1 and CDR2: SGDLS, YYNGEE. CDR3 length equals 15 residues. For the CDR3, the DNA is TGTGCCAGCAGCGTAGGCTCAGGGGTTAATCAGCCCCAGCATTTT. This codes for CASSVGSGVNQPQHF.

In nucleotides, the CDR3 is TGTGCCAGCAGCTCAGGACTAGCGGACCCCCAGTTCTTC. It specifies CASSSGLADPQFF. The chain combines TRBV9 with TRBJ2-1; 10 nucleotides align to TRBD2. Trimming cost V 4 bases and J 13 bases; bases outside gene matches: 8. Per the germline V gene, CDR1 is SGDLS and CDR2 is YYNGEE. The CDR3 loop spans 13 amino acids.

The sample holds one count of this clone. The J gene is TRBJ1-2, the V gene TRBV5-8, with 7 bases fitting TRBD1. The CDR3 consists of 14 residues. With V trimmed by 5 bases and J by 6 bases, 10 bases remained unmatched. The V gene's germline CDR1 is SGHTS and CDR2 YDEGEE. In DNA form, the CDR3 reads TGTGCCAGCAGACATCGACAGGGACGGGATGGCTACACCTTC. It codes for CASRHRQGRDGYTF. The complete variable domain, with remaining parts taken from reference TRBV5-8 and TRBJ1-2, reads EAGVTQSPTHLIKTRGQQATLRCSPISGHTSVYWYQQALGLGLQFLLWYDEGEERNRGNFPPRFSGRQFPNYSSELNVNALELEDSALYLCASRHRQGRDGYTFGSGTRLTVV.

The chain carries TRBV18 and TRBJ2-7, with unresolved D. CDR1 and CDR2 from the germline V gene are KGHSH and LQKENI. Trimming took 3 bases from V and 2 from J, leaving 8 bases between them. The CDR3 sequence is 13 residues long. CDR3 loop: CASSPDRAYEQYF. The CDR3 DNA is TGTGCCAGCTCACCGGACCGAGCCTACGAGCAGTACTTC.

The chain carries TRBV4-1 and TRBJ2-7, with 7 positions matching TRBD1. CDR3 length: 13 amino acids. CDR1 and CDR2 from the germline V gene are MGHRA and YSYEKL. The junction had 0 bases not matched to a gene; V was cut back by 4 bases and J by 0 bases. The CDR3 is CASSPGGSYEQYF. As DNA, the CDR3 is TGCGCCAGCAGCCCAGGGGGCTCCTACGAGCAGTACTTC.

This rearrangement joins TRBV9 to TRBJ1-2; no clear D. Germline CDR1 and CDR2: SGDLS and YYNGEE. This CDR3 has 12 residues. The V and J ends lost 0 bases and 4 bases respectively, with 4 bases between them. CDR3 sequence (DNA): TGTGCCAGCAGCGTAGATGGCTATGGCTACACCTTC. The encoded protein is CASSVDGYGYTF.

The chain couples TRBV6-1 to TRBJ2-3; D is undetermined. The CDR3 sequence is 12 residues long. Germline V gene data show CDR1 as MNHNS and CDR2 as SASEGT. V was trimmed by 2 bases and J by 2 bases, leaving 2 bases between them. The CDR3, as DNA: TGTGCCAGCAGTGAATACACAGATACGCAGTATTTT. It encodes CASSEYTDTQYF.

The V and J genes are TRBV5-1 and TRBJ2-7; 7 nucleotides line up with TRBD2. Trimming removed 4 bases from V and 2 bases from J; junction bases left unmatched: 6. The CDR3 contains 14 residues. Germline-derived CDR1 and CDR2 are SGHRS and YFSETQ. This CDR3 is CASSISSGPYEQYF. Written as DNA, the CDR3 is TGCGCCAGCAGCATTTCTAGCGGACCCTACGAGCAGTACTTC. The whole variable domain, filled in from reference TRBV5-1 and TRBJ2-7, reads KAGVTQTPRYLIKTRGQQVTLSCSPISGHRSVSWYQQTPGQGLQFLFEYFSETQRNKGNFPGRFSGRQFSNSRSEMNVSTLELGDSALYLCASSISSGPYEQYFGPGTRLTVT.

The V gene is TRBV28, the J gene TRBJ1-1; D gene unclear. The CDR3 is made up of 14 amino acids. Germline loops: CDR1 MDHEN, CDR2 SYDVKM. Trimming took off 3 bases at V and 5 bases at J, with 13 bases between the two ends. CDR3 amino acids: CASSFGSLSTEAFF. The CDR3 DNA follows: TGTGCCAGCAGTTTCGGCAGCCTCTCGACTGAAGCTTTCTTT.